These T cell receptor beta chains were read from a single sample in a study of radiotherapy plus CTLA-4 blockade in lung cancer. Profiling relied on immunoSEQ multiplex PCR, and the TCRdb table lists in-frame clones only, not all of them. The table records 55,000 to 70,000 clones, approximately 79% of them present only once. Sequencing was performed on peripheral blood, taken from a patient treated with radiotherapy plus ipilimumab. Source of these receptors: a human donor with non-small cell lung cancer who had a complete response to radiotherapy plus ipilimumab. Each CDR3 is given without its conserved first and last residue. Fields, in order: V gene, J gene, CDR3 length, CDR3 protein.

TRBV7-2	TRBJ2-5	14	ASSPGLAGEQETQY
TRBV20-1	TRBJ1-2	8	STTGLGYT
TRBV19	TRBJ2-5	11	ASSLQGQETQY
TRBV2	TRBJ1-2	9	ASSSAGGYT
TRBV6-5	TRBJ1-3	12	ASRSTATGNTIY
TRBV18	TRBJ1-1	15	ASSPEIPGGLETEAF
TRBV7-2	TRBJ2-2	12	ASSIRGGHGELF
TRBV9	TRBJ1-1	13	ASSNKPTGNTEAF
TRBV7-2	TRBJ1-5	10	ASSLQFQPQH
TRBV10-3	TRBJ1-2	14	AISESRWGDGYGYT
TRBV6-5	TRBJ1-2	13	ASTERGSRGYGYT
TRBV9	TRBJ1-3	13	ASSVAAVSGNTIY
TRBV7-2	TRBJ1-5	14	ASSTDTAGVFQPQH
TRBV29-1	TRBJ2-1	9	SVVSGGEQF
TRBV6-6	TRBJ1-2	13	ASSSMDRVEYGYT
TRBV5-4	TRBJ1-2	11	ASSLEGQYGYT
TRBV6-1	TRBJ2-3	15	ASSEAWTGGVGDTQY
TRBV9	TRBJ2-1	13	ASSTRTSGNYEQF
TRBV15	TRBJ2-1	14	ATSRGQGVQSNEQF
TRBV6-5	TRBJ1-1	12	ASSYSTVNTEAF
TRBV12-5	TRBJ2-5	13	ASAPGGGGSETQY
TRBV10-3	TRBJ1-5	14	AISEGFGGSNQPQH
TRBV7-2	TRBJ1-1	13	ASSPRQGANTEAF
TRBV10-3	TRBJ2-5	14	AISESPGGIQETQY
TRBV2	TRBJ2-3	13	ASSLTGGRTDTQY
TRBV19	TRBJ1-5	11	ASSGQYNQPQH
TRBV7-9	TRBJ2-5	12	ASSLRRVGETQY
TRBV19	TRBJ2-2	13	ASKRLAGLTGELF
TRBV19	TRBJ1-1	12	ASSFTGIVKGAF
TRBV27	TRBJ2-5	11	ASSLSGGGTQY
TRBV30	TRBJ1-5	11	AWSRGGHQPQH
TRBV18	TRBJ1-1	13	ASSPSGQGDTEAF
TRBV30	TRBJ1-4	17	AWSTDLKGGLSVWEKLF
TRBV10-3	TRBJ2-5	12	ATSGTGDGETQY
TRBV4-3	TRBJ2-2	13	ASSPGGTLTGELF
TRBV11-2	TRBJ2-7	14	ASSSLPGQGGYEQY
TRBV10-1	TRBJ2-2	15	ASSESPAGKRTGELF
TRBV12-5	TRBJ2-2	10	ASGIGAGELF
TRBV5-1	TRBJ2-1	13	ASSLGADRGGEQF
TRBV11-3	TRBJ2-1	9	ASTGGNEQF
TRBV9	TRBJ1-1	12	ASSVEDSDTEAF
TRBV7-9	TRBJ2-1	13	ASSLGTTASGEQF
TRBV5-1	TRBJ2-7	13	ASSLQTGGMNEQY
TRBV10-2	TRBJ1-1	11	ASSETGYPEAF
TRBV6-1	TRBJ2-5	15	ASSELLAGAFQETQY
TRBV7-2	TRBJ2-5	13	ASSLDRSQWETQY
TRBV30	TRBJ1-2	11	AWSAGGNYGYT
TRBV9	TRBJ2-1	13	ASSVAAEQYNEQF
TRBV5-1	TRBJ1-2	15	ASSWGTGSPDVYGYT
TRBV12-5	TRBJ1-6	12	ASGPGQGNSPLH
TRBV7-2	TRBJ2-5	11	ASSPGTAQTQY
TRBV10-3	TRBJ1-5	11	AISVSENQPQH
TRBV13	TRBJ2-3	15	ASSLVVSGGRTDTQY
TRBV11-2	TRBJ2-1	14	ASSPRASGRYNEQF
TRBV9	TRBJ1-2	11	ASSATRGYGYT
TRBV30	TRBJ2-1	12	AWSVGAGHNEQF
TRBV10-3	TRBJ1-5	12	AISGGGSNQPQH